Listed below are T cell receptor beta chains from one sample, sequenced in a study of molecular identifiers for immune sequencing clone quantification. Each CDR3 protein is one row after TCRdb ran MiXCR on the PCR reads. The sample records 400,000 to 600,000 distinct CDR3 sequences, approximately 25% being singletons. The sequencing sample was made of naive CD8+ T cells from blood, with Jurkat cell RNA spiked in. These receptor sequences come from a human donor in good health. Some libraries in this study had Jurkat cell RNA spiked in. CDR3s include the opening cysteine and the closing phenylalanine or tryptophan. A D gene is named only where the DNA matches it firmly. Size is omitted from some rows. Given values are once, few, many or a class for expanded clones.

D gene: .; J gene: TRBJ1-1; clone size: .; CDR3 length: 16; V gene: TRBV11-1; CDR3 protein: CASGPKDVWSDTEAFF; CDR3 DNA: TGTGCCAGCGGCCCCAAGGACGTTTGGTCTGACACTGAAGCTTTCTTT
D gene: .; J gene: TRBJ2-1; clone size: .; CDR3 length: 16; V gene: TRBV6-2/TRBV6-3; CDR3 protein: CASHASGPLPYNEQFF; CDR3 DNA: TGTGCCAGTCACGCCTCGGGACCCCTCCCCTACAATGAGCAGTTCTTC
D gene: TRBD1; J gene: TRBJ2-7; clone size: few; CDR3 length: 13; V gene: TRBV28; CDR3 protein: CASSEDRGWEQYF; CDR3 DNA: TGTGCCAGCAGCGAGGACAGGGGTTGGGAGCAGTACTTC
D gene: .; J gene: TRBJ1-1; clone size: .; CDR3 length: 16; V gene: TRBV4-1; CDR3 protein: CASSQKKTAVNTEAFF; CDR3 DNA: TGCGCCAGCAGCCAGAAAAAGACAGCGGTGAACACTGAAGCTTTCTTT
D gene: .; J gene: TRBJ1-5; clone size: few; CDR3 length: 14; V gene: TRBV7-2; CDR3 protein: CASSQRGNGQPQHF; CDR3 DNA: TGTGCCAGCAGCCAGAGGGGGAACGGGCAGCCCCAGCATTTT
D gene: .; J gene: TRBJ2-3; clone size: .; CDR3 length: 14; V gene: TRBV2; CDR3 protein: CASSEGGGTDAQYF; CDR3 DNA: TGTGCCAGCAGTGAAGGGGGGGGCACAGATGCGCAGTATTTT
D gene: .; J gene: TRBJ1-1; clone size: few; CDR3 length: 14; V gene: TRBV20-1; CDR3 protein: CSARDWGPNTEAFF; CDR3 DNA: TGCAGTGCTAGGGATTGGGGACCGAACACTGAAGCTTTCTTT
D gene: .; J gene: TRBJ1-6; clone size: .; CDR3 length: 12; V gene: TRBV6-5; CDR3 protein: CACRLRNSPLHF; CDR3 DNA: TGTGCCTGCAGGTTGCGTAATTCACCCCTCCACTTT
D gene: .; J gene: TRBJ2-7; clone size: few; CDR3 length: 16; V gene: TRBV7-2; CDR3 protein: CASSKWGAVSSYEQYF; CDR3 DNA: TGTGCCAGCAGCAAGTGGGGGGCGGTAAGCTCCTACGAGCAGTACTTC
D gene: .; J gene: TRBJ2-1; clone size: .; CDR3 length: 13; V gene: TRBV30; CDR3 protein: CAWSAIGGAEQFF; CDR3 DNA: TGTGCCTGGAGTGCCATTGGTGGGGCAGAGCAGTTCTTC
D gene: .; J gene: TRBJ2-3; clone size: once; CDR3 length: 16; V gene: TRBV30; CDR3 protein: CAWSPRVLGTTDTQYF; CDR3 DNA: TGTGCCTGGAGTCCCCGGGTCTTAGGGACCACAGATACGCAGTATTTT
D gene: .; J gene: TRBJ1-2; clone size: .; CDR3 length: 14; V gene: TRBV6-2/TRBV6-3; CDR3 protein: CASSRMDGNYGYTF; CDR3 DNA: TGTGCCAGCAGTCGGATGGACGGAAACTATGGCTACACCTTC
D gene: TRBD1; J gene: TRBJ2-7; clone size: many; CDR3 length: 15; V gene: TRBV5-4; CDR3 protein: CASSLLSGGTDEQYF; CDR3 DNA: TGTGCCAGCAGCTTGTTGTCAGGGGGCACCGACGAGCAGTACTTC
D gene: TRBD2; J gene: TRBJ2-7; clone size: few; CDR3 length: 14; V gene: TRBV27; CDR3 protein: CASGTAGAIEEQYF; CDR3 DNA: TGTGCCAGCGGGACCGCGGGAGCAATAGAAGAGCAGTACTTC
D gene: .; J gene: TRBJ2-5; clone size: .; CDR3 length: 13; V gene: TRBV7-2; CDR3 protein: CASSYGDQEAQYF; CDR3 DNA: TGTGCCAGCAGCTACGGGGACCAAGAGGCCCAGTACTTC
D gene: TRBD1; J gene: TRBJ2-1; clone size: .; CDR3 length: 12; V gene: TRBV29-1; CDR3 protein: CSAGTAYNGQFF; CDR3 DNA: TGCAGCGCCGGGACAGCTTACAATGGGCAGTTCTTC
D gene: .; J gene: TRBJ1-5; clone size: .; CDR3 length: 14; V gene: TRBV28; CDR3 protein: CASSLTGSDQPQHF; CDR3 DNA: TGTGCCAGCAGTTTAACAGGGTCGGATCAGCCCCAGCATTTT
D gene: .; J gene: TRBJ2-4; clone size: many; CDR3 length: 13; V gene: TRBV2; CDR3 protein: CASSDLVENIQYF; CDR3 DNA: TGTGCCAGCAGTGATCTGGTAGAAAACATTCAGTACTTC
D gene: .; J gene: TRBJ2-7; clone size: many; CDR3 length: 17; V gene: TRBV20-1; CDR3 protein: CSARDRGGGPYSYEQYF; CDR3 DNA: TGCAGTGCTAGAGATAGGGGTGGGGGTCCCTACTCCTACGAGCAGTACTTC
D gene: TRBD2; J gene: TRBJ2-4; clone size: many; CDR3 length: 18; V gene: TRBV19; CDR3 protein: CASSGGTSGGLAKNIQYF; CDR3 DNA: TGTGCCAGTAGCGGAGGGACTAGCGGGGGTCTAGCCAAAAACATTCAGTACTTC
D gene: TRBD1; J gene: TRBJ1-1; clone size: .; CDR3 length: 14; V gene: TRBV18; CDR3 protein: CASSRDRADTEAFF; CDR3 DNA: TGTGCCAGCTCACGGGACAGGGCGGACACTGAAGCTTTCTTT
D gene: .; J gene: TRBJ1-1; clone size: many; CDR3 length: 11; V gene: TRBV20-1; CDR3 protein: CSASRVLEAFF; CDR3 DNA: TGCAGTGCTAGTAGGGTACTTGAAGCTTTCTTT
D gene: .; J gene: TRBJ1-5; clone size: many; CDR3 length: 15; V gene: TRBV7-2; CDR3 protein: CASSLHGYSNQPQHF; CDR3 DNA: TGTGCCAGCAGCTTACACGGGTATAGCAATCAGCCCCAGCATTTT
D gene: .; J gene: TRBJ1-5; clone size: few; CDR3 length: 14; V gene: TRBV5-4; CDR3 protein: CASSSDIGNQPQHF; CDR3 DNA: TGTGCCAGCAGCTCGGACATTGGCAATCAGCCCCAGCATTTT
D gene: .; J gene: TRBJ1-1; clone size: many; CDR3 length: 11; V gene: TRBV12-3/TRBV12-4; CDR3 protein: CASSLAPEAFF; CDR3 DNA: TGTGCCAGCAGTTTAGCCCCTGAAGCTTTCTTT
D gene: .; J gene: TRBJ1-2; clone size: few; CDR3 length: 11; V gene: TRBV20-1; CDR3 protein: CSARTSYGYTF; CDR3 DNA: TGCAGTGCCCGGACCAGCTATGGCTACACCTTC
D gene: .; J gene: TRBJ2-1; clone size: few; CDR3 length: 15; V gene: TRBV4-3; CDR3 protein: CASSPWSGGGNEQFF; CDR3 DNA: TGCGCCAGCAGCCCGTGGTCAGGGGGAGGCAATGAGCAGTTCTTC
D gene: .; J gene: TRBJ2-2; clone size: few; CDR3 length: 12; V gene: TRBV2; CDR3 protein: CASSELSGELFF; CDR3 DNA: TGTGCCAGCAGTGAATTATCCGGGGAGCTGTTTTTT
D gene: .; J gene: TRBJ2-3; clone size: .; CDR3 length: 15; V gene: TRBV20-1; CDR3 protein: CSANPWDADTDTQYF; CDR3 DNA: TGCAGTGCTAACCCATGGGACGCCGACACAGATACGCAGTATTTT
D gene: TRBD2; J gene: TRBJ2-5; clone size: .; CDR3 length: 14; V gene: TRBV20-1; CDR3 protein: CSAPTSGKEETQYF; CDR3 DNA: TGCAGTGCCCCGACTAGCGGGAAAGAAGAGACCCAGTACTTC